This T cell receptor (beta chain) was identified in a study of blood T cell repertoires in COVID-19. Study-level background: Samples representing acute and convalescent COVID-19 were sourced from the United States, Italy and Spain. Nucleic acid was either cDNA or gDNA, and it came from T cells, B-cell-depleted T cells, or PBMCs.

As processed by the authors: Amplification of reference gene primers provided the estimated nucleated cell counts. Profiling relied on immunoSEQ multiplex PCR, and the TCRdb table lists in-frame clones only, not all of them. The V and J calls and clone size are taken from that table; D and trimming were inferred from the DNA. The sample includes 200,000 or so clones, roughly 80% of them seen just once. The TCR sequence derives from a woman in her 30s with acute or convalescent COVID-19. What was sequenced was peripheral blood.

DNA for the CDR3: TGCGCCAGCAGCTTGCGACAGGGAGACTCTGAAGCTTTCTTT. It is translated as CASSLRQGDSEAFF. This chain joins TRBV5-1 and TRBJ1-1; 7 bases are a match to TRBD1. J gave up 6 bases and V 1 base, and 6 bases lay outside the gene matches. The CDR3 consists of 14 residues. Germline V gene lookup returns CDR1 SGHRS and CDR2 YFSETQ.